This TCR beta chain was recovered during a study of blood T cell repertoires in COVID-19. Study-level background: T cells, B-cell-depleted T cells, or PBMCs provided the cDNA or gDNA that served as material.

Per the authors' pipeline: Estimation of nucleated cell counts was performed using reference gene primer amplification. TCRdb's table, derived via immunoSEQ multiplex PCR, lists solely in-frame clones and lacks some. V, J and clone size derive from that table, while D and trimming were established from the DNA sequence. The repertoire consists of over 75,000 clones, with around 84% occurring once and the leading ten covering 20% to 25%. The length of the CDR3 is 13 residues. Trimming stripped 7 bases from V and 7 bases from J, with 13 bases between. V usage is TRBV12-3 or TRBV12-4 and J usage is TRBJ1-4; possible D gene TRBD1, 6 bases. Sequencing input: peripheral blood. The TCR originated in a woman aged 45-60 years with acute or convalescent COVID-19. The CDR3 here is CASKTGITEKLFF. The CDR3 DNA sequence: TGTGCCAGCAAAACAGGGATAACTGAAAAACTGTTTTTT.